This T cell receptor (beta chain) was recorded in a study of blood T cells in healthy people across ages. Germline CDR1 LNHNV, CDR2 YYDKDF (reference sequence). J lost 7 bases, V lost 0 bases, and 10 bases had no gene match. The CDR3 runs 17 residues. Using a J-beta primer mix together with a sample-barcoded 5' primer, a second PCR was run for roughly 7 to 11 cycles. TCRdb ran MiXCR on the 5' RACE reads and lists one entry per CDR3 protein. The table lists about 1.4 million distinct CDR3 sequences, approximately 59% of them singletons. The chain uses TRBV15 and TRBJ2-2; 8 nucleotides match TRBD1. This receptor was taken from a man aged 18-30 years in good health. The sequenced material came from blood. The CDR3 spells CATSREPGTGPHGELFF. DNA for the CDR3: TGTGCCACCAGCAGAGAACCCGGGACAGGCCCCCACGGGGAGCTGTTTTTT.